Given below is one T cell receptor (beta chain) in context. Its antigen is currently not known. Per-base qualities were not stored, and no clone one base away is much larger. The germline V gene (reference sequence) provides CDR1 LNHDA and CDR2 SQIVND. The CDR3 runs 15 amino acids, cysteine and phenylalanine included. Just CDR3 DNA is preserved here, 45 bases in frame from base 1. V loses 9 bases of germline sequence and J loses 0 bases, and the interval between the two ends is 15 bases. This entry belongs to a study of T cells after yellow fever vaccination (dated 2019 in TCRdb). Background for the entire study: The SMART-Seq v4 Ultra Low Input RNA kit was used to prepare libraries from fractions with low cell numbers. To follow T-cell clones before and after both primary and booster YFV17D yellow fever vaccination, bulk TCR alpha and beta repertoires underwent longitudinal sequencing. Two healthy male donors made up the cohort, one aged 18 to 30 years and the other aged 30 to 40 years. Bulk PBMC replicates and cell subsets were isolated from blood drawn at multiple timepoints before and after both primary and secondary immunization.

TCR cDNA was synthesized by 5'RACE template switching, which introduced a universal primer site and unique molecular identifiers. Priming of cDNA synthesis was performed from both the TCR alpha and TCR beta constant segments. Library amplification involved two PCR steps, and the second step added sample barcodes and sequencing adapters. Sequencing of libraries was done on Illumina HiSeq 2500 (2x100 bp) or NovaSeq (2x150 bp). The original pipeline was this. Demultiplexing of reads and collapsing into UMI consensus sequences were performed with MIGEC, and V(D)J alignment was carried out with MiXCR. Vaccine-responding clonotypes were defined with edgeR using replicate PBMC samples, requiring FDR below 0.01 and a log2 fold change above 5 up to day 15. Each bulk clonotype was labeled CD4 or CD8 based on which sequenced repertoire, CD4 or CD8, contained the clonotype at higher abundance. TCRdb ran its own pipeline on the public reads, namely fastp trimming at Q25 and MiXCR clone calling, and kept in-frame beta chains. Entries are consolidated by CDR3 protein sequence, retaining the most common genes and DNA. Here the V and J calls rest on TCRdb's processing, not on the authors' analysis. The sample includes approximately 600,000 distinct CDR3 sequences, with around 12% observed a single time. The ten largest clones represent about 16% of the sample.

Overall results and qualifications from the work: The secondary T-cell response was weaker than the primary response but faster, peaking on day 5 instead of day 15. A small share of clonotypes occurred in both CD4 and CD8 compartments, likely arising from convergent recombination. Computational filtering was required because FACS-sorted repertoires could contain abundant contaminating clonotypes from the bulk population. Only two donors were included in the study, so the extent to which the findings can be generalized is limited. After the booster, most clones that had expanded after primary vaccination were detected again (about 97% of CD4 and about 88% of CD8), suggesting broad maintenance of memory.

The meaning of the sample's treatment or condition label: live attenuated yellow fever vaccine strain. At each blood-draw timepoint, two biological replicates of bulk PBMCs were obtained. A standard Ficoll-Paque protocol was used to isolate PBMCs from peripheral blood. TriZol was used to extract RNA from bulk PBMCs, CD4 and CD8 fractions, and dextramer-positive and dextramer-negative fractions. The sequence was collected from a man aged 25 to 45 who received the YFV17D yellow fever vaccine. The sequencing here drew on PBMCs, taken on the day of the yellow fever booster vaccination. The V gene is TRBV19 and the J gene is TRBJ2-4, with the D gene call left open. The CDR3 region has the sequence CASDPIPIAKNIQYF. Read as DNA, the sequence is TGTGCCAGCGATCCAATCCCCATAGCCAAAAACATTCAGTACTTC.